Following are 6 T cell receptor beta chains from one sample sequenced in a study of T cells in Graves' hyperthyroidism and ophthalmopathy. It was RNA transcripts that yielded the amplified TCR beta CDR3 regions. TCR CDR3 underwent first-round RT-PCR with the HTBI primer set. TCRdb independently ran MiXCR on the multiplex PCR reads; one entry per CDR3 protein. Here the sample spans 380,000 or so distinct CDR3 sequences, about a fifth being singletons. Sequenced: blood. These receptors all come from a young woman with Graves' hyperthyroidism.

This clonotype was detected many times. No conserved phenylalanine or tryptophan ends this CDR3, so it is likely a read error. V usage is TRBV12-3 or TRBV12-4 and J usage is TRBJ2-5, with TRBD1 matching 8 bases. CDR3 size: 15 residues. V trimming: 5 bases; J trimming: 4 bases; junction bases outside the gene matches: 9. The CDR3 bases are TGTGCCAGCAGTCAAAGACCGGGGACAGGAGAGACCCAGTACCTC. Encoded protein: CASSQRPGTGETQYL.

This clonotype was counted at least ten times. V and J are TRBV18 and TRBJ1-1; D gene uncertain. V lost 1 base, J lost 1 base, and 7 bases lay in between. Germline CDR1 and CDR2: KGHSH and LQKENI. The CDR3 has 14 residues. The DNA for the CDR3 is TGTGCCAGCTCACCACTGTCCGGGAACACTGAAGCTTTCTTT. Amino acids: CASSPLSGNTEAFF.

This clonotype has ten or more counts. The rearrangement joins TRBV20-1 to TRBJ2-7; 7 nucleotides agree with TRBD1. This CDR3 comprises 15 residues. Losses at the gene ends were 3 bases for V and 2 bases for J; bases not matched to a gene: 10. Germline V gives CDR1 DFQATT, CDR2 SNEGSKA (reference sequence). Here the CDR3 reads CSASEGAGGAYEQYF. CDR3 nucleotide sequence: TGCAGTGCTAGTGAGGGGGCCGGCGGTGCCTACGAGCAGTACTTC.

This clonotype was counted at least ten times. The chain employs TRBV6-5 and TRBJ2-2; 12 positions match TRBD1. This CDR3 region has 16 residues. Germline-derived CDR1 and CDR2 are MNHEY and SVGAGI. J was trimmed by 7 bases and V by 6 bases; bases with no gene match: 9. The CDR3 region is CASSYTGTGGGGELFF. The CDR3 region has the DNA TGTGCCAGCAGCTACACCGGGACAGGGGGCGGCGGGGAGCTGTTTTTT.

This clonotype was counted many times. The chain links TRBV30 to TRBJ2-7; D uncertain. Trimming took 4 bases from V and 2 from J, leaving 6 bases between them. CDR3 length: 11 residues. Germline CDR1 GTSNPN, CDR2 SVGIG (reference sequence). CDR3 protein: CAWTSAYEQYF. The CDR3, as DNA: TGTGCCTGGACGTCAGCCTACGAGCAGTACTTC. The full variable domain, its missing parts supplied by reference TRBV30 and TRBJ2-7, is SQTIHQWPATLVQPVGSPLSLECTVEGTSNPNLYWYRQAAGRGLQLLFYSVGIGQISSEVPQNLSASRPQDRQFILSSKKLLLSDSGFYLCAWTSAYEQYFGPGTRLTVT.

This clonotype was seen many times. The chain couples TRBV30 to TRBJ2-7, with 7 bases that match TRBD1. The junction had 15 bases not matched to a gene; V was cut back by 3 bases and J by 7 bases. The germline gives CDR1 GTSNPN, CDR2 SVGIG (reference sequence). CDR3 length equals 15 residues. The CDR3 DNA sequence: TGTGCCTGGAGCCGGGACAGCAGAACAGTCCTGGAGCAGTACTTC. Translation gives CAWSRDSRTVLEQYF.